The 27 T cell receptor beta chains below were found in one sample sequenced in a study of T cells in Graves' hyperthyroidism and ophthalmopathy. Amplified TCR beta CDR3 regions derived from RNA transcripts. Using the HTBI primer set, a first-round RT-PCR was run on the TCR CDR3. In TCRdb, the multiplex PCR reads were re-called with MiXCR into one record per CDR3 protein. The top ten hold roughly 7.7% of the sample, which has 500,000 to 750,000 distinct CDR3 sequences, 12% to 15% seen once. Sequencing input: blood. Receptors originate from a woman under 30 with Graves' ophthalmopathy.

This clonotype was seen only a few times. The rearrangement uses TRBV20-1 and TRBJ2-6; D possibly corresponds to TRBD1 (7 bases). Trimming pared 2 bases from V and 0 bases from J, leaving 17 bases between. This CDR3 spans 18 amino acids. Germline V gene lookup returns CDR1 DFQATT and CDR2 SNEGSKA (reference sequence). CDR3 residues: CSARFRGTAYSGANVLTF. CDR3 nucleotide sequence: TGCAGTGCTAGATTTCGCGGGACAGCGTACTCTGGGGCCAACGTCCTGACTTTC.

For this clonotype: Since a much larger clone is just one base distant, this may be a read error. V usage is TRBV20-1 and J usage is TRBJ2-7; 7 bases fit TRBD1. CDR1 and CDR2 from the germline V gene are DFQATT and SNEGSKA (reference sequence). CDR3 length: 16 amino acids. Trimming removed 5 bases from V and 2 bases from J; junction bases left unmatched: 15. DNA of the CDR3: TGCAGTGCTCCCGCCCCTTTACAGGGGATAGCCTACGAGCAGTACTTC. Protein: CSAPAPLQGIAYEQYF.

V is TRBV27 and J is TRBJ2-5; D is possibly TRBD1 (6 bases). The V end was cut by 5 bases, the J end by 3 bases, with 19 bases between. There are 16 residues in the CDR3. Germline loops: CDR1 MNHEY, CDR2 SMNVEV (reference sequence). CDR3 sequence reads: CASSTGLGRPEETQYF. For the CDR3, the DNA is TGTGCCAGCAGTACAGGGCTAGGGCGACCTGAAGAGACCCAGTACTTC.

Of note for this clonotype: One end of the junction fails to match germline, which may point to a read error. V usage is TRBV7-2 and J usage is TRBJ2-1; TRBD1 matches 10 bases. CDR1 is SGHTA, CDR2 FQGNSA, per germline. This CDR3 is built from 16 residues. The CDR3 protein is CASSQGTGEHYNEQFF. The DNA for the CDR3 is TGCGCCAGCAGCCAAGGGACAGGGGAACACTACAATGAGCAGTTCTTC.

This chain uses TRBV28 with TRBJ1-2; TRBD1 agrees at 8 bases. Trimming took 2 bases from V and 3 from J; bases not matched to a gene: 5. Germline V gene lookup returns CDR1 MDHEN and CDR2 SYDVKM. This CDR3 has 15 residues. The CDR3 spells CASSLKDRVDYGYTF. CDR3 coding DNA: TGTGCCAGCAGTTTAAAGGACAGGGTTGACTATGGCTACACCTTC.

As regards this clonotype: Just one base apart from a much larger clone, this may be a read error. The chain is built from TRBV20-1 and TRBJ2-5; 13 nucleotides match TRBD2. Germline loops: CDR1 DFQATT, CDR2 SNEGSKA (reference sequence). This CDR3 spans 15 amino acids. J was trimmed by 5 bases and V by 7 bases; bases with no gene match: 10. Here the CDR3 reads CSVTGTSGVRETQYF. The CDR3 DNA follows: TGCAGTGTTACCGGGACTAGCGGGGTTCGGGAGACCCAGTACTTC.

This clonotype appeared many times. The chain carries TRBV20-1 and TRBJ1-2; D remains ambiguous. CDR1 is DFQATT, CDR2 SNEGSKA, per germline (reference sequence). The V end lost 3 bases, the J end lost 6 bases, and 8 bases lay between the germline ends. CDR3 length: 11 amino acids. The CDR3 is CSASPDDGYTF. The CDR3 bases are TGCAGTGCTAGCCCGGACGATGGCTACACCTTC.

In this sample, this clonotype turned up many times. The chain couples TRBV10-3 to TRBJ2-7, with D possibly called TRBD1 or TRBD2 (5 bases each). Trimming shortened V by 0 bases and J by 8 bases, and 11 bases separated the two germline ends. The CDR3 is 13 residues long. Per the germline V gene, CDR1 is ENHRY and CDR2 is SYGVKD. The CDR3 region is CAISESRDVKQYF. CDR3 sequence (DNA): TGTGCCATCAGTGAGTCCCGGGACGTAAAGCAGTACTTC.

This clonotype came up many times. This chain uses TRBV6-5 with TRBJ2-7, with TRBD1 matching 7 bases. V lost 0 bases to trimming and J lost 7 bases; unmatched junction nucleotides: 3. Germline CDR1 and CDR2: MNHEY and SVGAGI. This CDR3 region has 13 residues. DNA for the CDR3: TGTGCCAGCAGTTACTCGGACAGGACAGAGCAGTACTTC. Amino acids: CASSYSDRTEQYF.

This clonotype was counted only a few times. CDR3 coding DNA: TGCGCCAGCAGCTCGCAGGGCCTCGGGGCCAACGTCCTGACTTTC. Encoded protein: CASSSQGLGANVLTF. This chain connects TRBV5-1 to TRBJ2-6, with a weak D call TRBD1 (5 bases). V lost 3 bases and J lost 4, with 11 bases in between. The germline gives CDR1 SGHRS, CDR2 YFSETQ. This CDR3 is 15 amino acids long.

This CDR3 reads CSVEEGLGEKLFF. CDR3 DNA sequence: TGCAGCGTTGAAGAGGGGTTAGGGGAAAAACTGTTTTTT. V and J are TRBV29-1 and TRBJ1-4; unclear D gene. Per germline, CDR1 SQVTM and CDR2 ANQGSEA. This CDR3 is 13 amino acids long. The V gene lost 0 bases and the J gene lost 8 bases, with 10 bases spanning the gap.

This clonotype has at least ten counts. The chain links TRBV9 to TRBJ1-5; D unclear. The CDR3 is 15 amino acids. CDR1 and CDR2 from the germline V gene are SGDLS and YYNGEE. Trimming took off 3 bases at V and 2 bases at J, with 12 bases between the two ends. The CDR3: CASSDSGSGNQPQHF. The CDR3 coding sequence is TGTGCCAGCAGCGACTCTGGTTCGGGCAATCAGCCCCAGCATTTT. The full variable domain, in which reference TRBV9 and TRBJ1-5 provide the parts outside the CDR3, is DSGVTQTPKHLITATGQRVTLRCSPRSGDLSVYWYQQSLDQGLQFLIQYYNGEERAKGNILERFSAQQFPDLHSELNLSSLELGDSALYFCASSDSGSGNQPQHFGDGTRLSIL.

Ten or more counts support this clonotype. The chain carries TRBV18 and TRBJ1-3; TRBD1 matches at 7 bases. Trimming cost V 2 bases and J 7 bases; bases outside gene matches: 5. CDR1 and CDR2 (germline): KGHSH, LQKENI. The CDR3 is 14 amino acids. Written as DNA, the CDR3 is TGTGCCAGCTCACCAAAGGACAGGAGGAACACCATATATTTT. Residues: CASSPKDRRNTIYF.

V gene TRBV30 combines with J gene TRBJ1-3, with unresolved D. CDR3 length equals 11 residues. Germline V gene sequence: CDR1 GTSNPN, CDR2 SVGIG (reference sequence). The ends were cut back, 5 bases at V and 9 bases at J, with 11 bases in the middle. CDR3 DNA sequence: TGTGCCTGGGGTGAGATTGGCACCATATATTTT. Amino acids: CAWGEIGTIYF.

This clonotype was found many times. The chain employs TRBV20-1 and TRBJ2-2; D remains ambiguous. Per germline, CDR1 DFQATT and CDR2 SNEGSKA (reference sequence). V lost 2 bases and J lost 0, with 10 bases in between. This CDR3 is 15 amino acids long. In DNA form, the CDR3 reads TGCAGTGCTAGAATCGGGCTTTCGAACACCGGGGAGCTGTTTTTT. This gives the protein CSARIGLSNTGELFF.

This clonotype was detected many times. The rearrangement links TRBV30 to TRBJ2-7; D gene ambiguous. With 0 bases removed from V and 0 bases from J, the gap between germline ends came to 12 bases. Germline V lookup: CDR1 GTSNPN, CDR2 SVGIG (reference sequence). This CDR3 contains 15 residues. The CDR3 DNA reads TGTGCCTGGAGTGTAGATGGAGTGGGCTCCTACGAGCAGTACTTC. Amino acids: CAWSVDGVGSYEQYF. Based on the CDR3 plus reference TRBV30 and TRBJ2-7, the full variable domain is SQTIHQWPATLVQPVGSPLSLECTVEGTSNPNLYWYRQAAGRGLQLLFYSVGIGQISSEVPQNLSASRPQDRQFILSSKKLLLSDSGFYLCAWSVDGVGSYEQYFGPGTRLTVT.

This clonotype showed up just a few times. The V and J genes are TRBV4-3 and TRBJ2-1; a possible D gene is TRBD2 (5 bases). From germline, CDR1 is LGHNA and CDR2 YSLEER. Trimming shortened V by 4 bases and J by 6 bases, and 16 bases separated the two germline ends. The length of the CDR3 is 15 residues. CDR3 residues: CASSLGSGAPNEQFF. The CDR3 region has the DNA TGCGCCAGCAGCCTGGGCAGCGGAGCCCCCAATGAGCAGTTCTTC.

This clonotype was observed many times. V and J are TRBV12-3 or TRBV12-4 and TRBJ2-3, with D perhaps matching TRBD1 (5 bases). V was shortened by 5 bases and J by 6 bases, with 9 bases between the two germline ends. This CDR3 is 12 amino acids long. The CDR3 DNA sequence: TGTGCCAGCAGTCAACAGGAGGATACGCAGTATTTT. The encoded protein is CASSQQEDTQYF.

This clonotype has ten or more counts. This sequence joins TRBV3-1 and TRBJ2-3, with 12 bases aligning to TRBD2. The CDR3 runs 16 residues. Germline V gene sequence: CDR1 LGHDT, CDR2 YNNKEL (reference sequence). V dropped 1 base and J dropped 4; count of bases not matched to a gene: 3. CDR3 sequence reads: CASSQALAGGADTQYF. The CDR3 coding sequence is TGTGCCAGCAGCCAAGCACTAGCGGGAGGAGCAGATACGCAGTATTTT.

The rearrangement joins TRBV5-1 to TRBJ2-1; TRBD2 matches at 7 bases. The CDR3 is 13 amino acids. The V and J ends lost 7 bases and 7 bases, in that order; junction bases with no gene match: 8. The germline CDR1 and CDR2 sequences are SGHRS and YFSETQ. CDR3 region: CASGAGDLNEQFF. The DNA of the CDR3 is TGCGCCAGCGGGGCGGGAGACTTAAATGAGCAGTTCTTC.

The CDR3 loop reads CASSHPPSRDTEAFF. CDR3 coding DNA: TGCGCCAGCAGCCATCCACCCTCCAGGGACACTGAAGCTTTCTTT. The chain joins TRBV4-1 to TRBJ1-1, with D maybe TRBD1 (5 bases). V was pared by 3 bases and J by 3 bases, with 14 bases between. CDR1 and CDR2 from the germline V gene are MGHRA and YSYEKL. The length of the CDR3 is 15 residues.

The V and J genes are TRBV12-5 and TRBJ2-5; D remains unclear. The CDR3 length is 13 residues. CDR1 LGHNT and CDR2 FRNRAP come from the germline V gene. V lost 0 bases and J lost 2, with 4 bases in between. The CDR3, as DNA: TGTGCTAGTGGTTTGGTACATCAAGAGACCCAGTACTTC. This translates into CASGLVHQETQYF.

This clonotype was recorded a few times. The V and J genes are TRBV15 and TRBJ2-7; 7 nucleotides align to TRBD2. The V gene end was trimmed by 0 bases and the J gene end by 1 base; junction bases not matched to a gene: 9. From germline, CDR1 is LNHNV and CDR2 YYDKDF (reference sequence). This CDR3 contains 17 residues. The CDR3 region has the DNA TGTGCCACCAGCAGAGATGGTTGGAGGGAGGGTTCCTACGAGCAGTACTTC. It is translated as CATSRDGWREGSYEQYF. Drawing the rest from reference TRBV15 and TRBJ2-7, the complete variable domain is DAMVIQNPRYQVTQFGKPVTLSCSQTLNHNVMYWYQQKSSQAPKLLFHYYDKDFNNEADTPDNFQSRRPNTSFCFLDIRSPGLGDTAMYLCATSRDGWREGSYEQYFGPGTRLTVT.

This clonotype was counted ten times or more. The chain couples TRBV20-1 to TRBJ2-7; 10 bases fit TRBD2. CDR1 is DFQATT and CDR2 is SNEGSKA in the germline V gene (reference sequence). Losses at the gene ends were 6 bases for V and 4 bases for J; bases not matched to a gene: 9. CDR3 length: 14 amino acids. CDR3 coding DNA: TGCAGTGCCCTATTAGCGGGAGGAAGTTACGAGCAGTACTTC. Its translation: CSALLAGGSYEQYF.

This clonotype was observed a few times. The chain has TRBV27 and TRBJ1-1, with 7 bases identical to TRBD1. Germline loops: CDR1 MNHEY, CDR2 SMNVEV (reference sequence). V gave up 5 bases and J gave up 4 bases; unmatched junction bases: 4. This CDR3 comprises 13 residues. The CDR3, as DNA: TGTGCCAGCAGTAAGACAGGGCGCACTGAAGCTTTCTTT. Translation gives CASSKTGRTEAFF.

This clonotype occurred many times. The chain has TRBV28 and TRBJ1-5, with TRBD1 matching over 7 bases. This CDR3 spans 15 amino acids. The ends lost 6 bases at V and 2 bases at J; junction bases unmatched: 7. Germline CDR1 MDHEN, CDR2 SYDVKM. The CDR3 protein is CASSYRGAGNQPQHF. The CDR3 nucleotides read TGTGCCAGCAGCTACAGGGGAGCGGGCAATCAGCCCCAGCATTTT.

This clonotype was counted between two and nine times. J is TRBJ2-1 and V is TRBV7-9; 10 bases map to TRBD1. In germline, CDR1 is SEHNR, CDR2 FQNEAQ (reference sequence). With 5 bases clipped from V and 7 bases from J, the junction kept 5 bases outside the gene matches. CDR3 length equals 14 residues. CDR3 nucleotides: TGTGCCAGCAGCCCCACGGACAGGGGGAATGAGCAGTTCTTC. Translated: CASSPTDRGNEQFF.